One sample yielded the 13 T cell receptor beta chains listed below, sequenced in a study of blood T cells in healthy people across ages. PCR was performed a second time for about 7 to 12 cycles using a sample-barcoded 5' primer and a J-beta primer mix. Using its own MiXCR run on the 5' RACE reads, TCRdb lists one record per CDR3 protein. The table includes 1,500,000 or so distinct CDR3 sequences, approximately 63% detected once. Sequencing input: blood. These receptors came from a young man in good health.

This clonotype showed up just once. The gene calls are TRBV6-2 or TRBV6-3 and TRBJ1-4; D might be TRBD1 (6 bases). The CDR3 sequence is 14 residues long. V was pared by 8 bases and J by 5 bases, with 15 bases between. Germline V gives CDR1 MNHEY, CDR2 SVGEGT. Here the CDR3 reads CASGQRILNEKLFF. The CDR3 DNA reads TGTGCCAGCGGACAGAGAATATTGAATGAAAAACTGTTTTTT.

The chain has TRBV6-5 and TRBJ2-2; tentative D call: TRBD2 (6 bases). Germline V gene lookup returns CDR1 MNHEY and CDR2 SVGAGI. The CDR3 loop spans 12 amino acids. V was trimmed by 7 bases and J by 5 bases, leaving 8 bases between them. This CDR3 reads CASNAGTGELFF. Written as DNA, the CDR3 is TGTGCCAGCAATGCGGGAACCGGGGAGCTGTTTTTT.

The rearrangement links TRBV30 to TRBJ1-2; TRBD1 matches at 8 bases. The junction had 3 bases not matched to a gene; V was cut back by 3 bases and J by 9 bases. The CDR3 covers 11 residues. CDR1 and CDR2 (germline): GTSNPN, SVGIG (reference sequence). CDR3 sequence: CAWSDRGSYTF. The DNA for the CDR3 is TGTGCCTGGAGCGACAGGGGCAGCTACACCTTC.

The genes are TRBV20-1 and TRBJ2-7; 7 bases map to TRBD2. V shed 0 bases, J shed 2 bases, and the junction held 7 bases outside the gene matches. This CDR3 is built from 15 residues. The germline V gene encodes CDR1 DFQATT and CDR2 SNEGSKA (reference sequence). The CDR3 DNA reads TGCAGTGCTAGAGATTGGGCGGGGAGGGCCTACGAGCAGTACTTC. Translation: CSARDWAGRAYEQYF.

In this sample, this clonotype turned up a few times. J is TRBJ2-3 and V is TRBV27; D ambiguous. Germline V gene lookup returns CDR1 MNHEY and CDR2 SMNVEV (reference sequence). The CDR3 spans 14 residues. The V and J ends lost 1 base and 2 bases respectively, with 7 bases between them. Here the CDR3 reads CASSLWGATDTQYF. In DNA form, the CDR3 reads TGTGCCAGCAGTTTATGGGGTGCCACAGATACGCAGTATTTT.

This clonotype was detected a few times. Here the CDR3 reads CASSLVTGEGYGYTF. In DNA, the CDR3 is TGCGCCAGCAGCTTGGTTACAGGGGAAGGTTACGGCTACACCTTC. The chain employs TRBV5-1 and TRBJ1-2, with 7 bases fitting TRBD1. This CDR3 comprises 15 residues. J lost 8 bases, V lost 0 bases, and 10 bases had no gene match. The germline CDR1 and CDR2 sequences are SGHRS and YFSETQ. Full variable domain (outside the CDR3, taken from reference TRBV5-1 and TRBJ1-2): KAGVTQTPRYLIKTRGQQVTLSCSPISGHRSVSWYQQTPGQGLQFLFEYFSETQRNKGNFPGRFSGRQFSNSRSEMNVSTLELGDSALYLCASSLVTGEGYGYTFGSGTRLTVV.

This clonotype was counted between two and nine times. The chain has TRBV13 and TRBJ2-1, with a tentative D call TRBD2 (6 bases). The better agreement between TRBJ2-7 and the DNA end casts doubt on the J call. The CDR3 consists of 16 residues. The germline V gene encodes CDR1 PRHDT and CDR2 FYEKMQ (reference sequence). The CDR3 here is CASSSGIADSYNEQYF. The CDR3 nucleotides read TGTGCCAGCAGCTCCGGCATAGCGGACTCCTACAATGAGCAGTACTTC.

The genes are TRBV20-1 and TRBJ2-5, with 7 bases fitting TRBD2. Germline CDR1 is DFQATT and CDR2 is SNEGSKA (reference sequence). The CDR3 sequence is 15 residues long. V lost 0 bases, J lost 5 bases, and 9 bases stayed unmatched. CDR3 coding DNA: TGCAGTGCTAGAGATGGGGGGGAAATTTTGGAGACCCAGTACTTC. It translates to CSARDGGEILETQYF.

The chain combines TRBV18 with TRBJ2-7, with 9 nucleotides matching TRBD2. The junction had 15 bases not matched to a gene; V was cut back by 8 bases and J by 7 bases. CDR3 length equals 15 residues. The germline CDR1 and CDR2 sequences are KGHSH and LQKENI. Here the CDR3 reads CASRRATSGSEEQYF. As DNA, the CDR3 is TGTGCCAGCCGACGGGCAACTAGCGGGTCGGAGGAGCAGTACTTC.

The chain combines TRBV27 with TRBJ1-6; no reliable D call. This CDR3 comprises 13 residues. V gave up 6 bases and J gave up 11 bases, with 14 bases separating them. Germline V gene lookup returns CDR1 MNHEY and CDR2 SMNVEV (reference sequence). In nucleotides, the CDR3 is TGTGCCAGCAGCCCAACGGGTCAGGCACCCCTCCACTTT. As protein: CASSPTGQAPLHF.

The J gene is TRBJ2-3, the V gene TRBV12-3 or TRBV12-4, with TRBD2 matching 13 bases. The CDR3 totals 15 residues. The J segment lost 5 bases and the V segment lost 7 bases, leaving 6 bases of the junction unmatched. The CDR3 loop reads CASTETSGGQDTQYF. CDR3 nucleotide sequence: TGTGCCAGCACCGAGACTAGCGGGGGGCAAGATACGCAGTATTTT.

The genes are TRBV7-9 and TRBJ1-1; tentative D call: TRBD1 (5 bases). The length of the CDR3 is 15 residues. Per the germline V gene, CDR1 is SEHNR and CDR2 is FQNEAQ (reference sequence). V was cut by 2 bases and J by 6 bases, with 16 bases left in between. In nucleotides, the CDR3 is TGTGCCAGCAGCTTAAGGTCAGCAAGCAGGGCTGAAGCTTTCTTT. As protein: CASSLRSASRAEAFF.

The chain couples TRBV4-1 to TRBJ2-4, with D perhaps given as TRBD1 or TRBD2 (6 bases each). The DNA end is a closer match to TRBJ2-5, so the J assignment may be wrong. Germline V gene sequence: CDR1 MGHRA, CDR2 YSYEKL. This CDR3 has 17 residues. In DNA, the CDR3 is TGCGCCAGCAGCCACCCCGCCCGGGGGCGCTTCAGAGAGACCCAGTACTTC. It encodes CASSHPARGRFRETQYF.